The subject of this entry is one T cell receptor (beta chain). The CDR3 is 16 amino acids. CDR1 is MGHRA, CDR2 YSYEKL, per germline. V lost 0 bases to trimming and J lost 2 bases; unmatched junction nucleotides: 5. These data come from a study of blood T cell repertoires in COVID-19. Study in general: Sites across the United States, Italy and Spain contributed samples from acute and convalescent COVID-19. PBMCs, B-cell-depleted T cells, or T cells were the source of the cDNA or gDNA that made up the material.

In the authors' methods: Amplification from reference gene primers served as the basis for estimated nucleated cell counts. Method: immunoSEQ multiplex PCR; TCRdb's copy keeps in-frame clones and lacks some. V, J and clone size are taken as reported in that table, and D and trimming were inferred from the DNA itself. The data hold approximately 410,000 clones, with approximately 90% observed a single time. The chain employs TRBV4-1 and TRBJ2-7; 9 nucleotides line up with TRBD2. The clonotype comes from a woman aged 25 to 45 with active or convalescent COVID-19. Sequenced input: peripheral blood. CDR3 amino acids: CASSQDAGTSPYEQYF. The CDR3, as DNA: TGCGCCAGCAGCCAAGACGCTGGGACTAGCCCCTACGAGCAGTACTTC.